The clone carrying this T cell receptor (beta chain) has more than one count but fewer than ten. Antigen unknown. These data belong to a study of identical twins. Findings and limits, study-wide: There were fewer insertions in abundant cord blood beta clonotypes, but memory repertoires showed no such pattern.

Among all donors, each was a healthy Caucasian. From the 5' RACE reads, TCRdb called clonotypes with MiXCR, one entry per CDR3 protein. Here the sample spans 540,000 or so distinct CDR3 sequences, under 25% being singletons. The CDR3 totals 14 residues. Germline CDR1 is DFQATT and CDR2 is SNEGSKA (reference sequence). J lost 2 bases, V lost 2 bases, and 5 bases had no gene match. This sample also appeared in a second study, on yellow fever vaccine responses in identical twins.

Source material: CD4+ T cells sorted from blood. The chain couples TRBV20-1 to TRBJ2-7, with 8 bases lining up with TRBD1. This receptor was identified in a woman under 30 in good health. The CDR3: CSARRQGAPYEQYV. As DNA, the CDR3 is TGCAGTGCTAGAAGGCAGGGGGCCCCCTACGAGCAGTACGTC.